These T cell receptor beta chains were read from a single sample in a study of cytomegalovirus exposure and HLA in healthy donors. The table came from immunoSEQ multiplex PCR; TCRdb's copy has only in-frame clones and leaves some out. Of about 140,000 clones in the sample, about 80% were seen once. The sequenced material came from PBMCs. These receptors all stem from a man aged 25 to 45 in good health and CMV-seropositive. Each CDR3 is given with its conserved first and last residue. The D gene is left open where the match is weak. Size tells how often a clone was seen (once, few, many) or the class of an expanded clone, and some rows leave it out.

11,TRBV20-1,TRBD1,-,TRBJ1-1,TGCAGTGCTAGTACAGGGGGCACAGCTTTCTTT,CSASTGGTAFF
19,TRBV7-9,-,-,TRBJ1-4,TGTTCCAGCAGCGCGGGGGACACCCTCTCTGGGGTCAAAAATGAAAAACTGTTTTTT,CSSSAGDTLSGVKNEKLFF
15,TRBV6-1,TRBD2,-,TRBJ2-1,TGTGCCGCCCAAAGGGAGGCGGGGGCCTACAATGAGCAGTTCTTC,CAAQREAGAYNEQFF
13,TRBV10-3,-,-,TRBJ2-3,TGTGCCATCAGTGAGGACACCTCAGATACGCAGTATTTT,CAISEDTSDTQYF
14,TRBV29-1,TRBD2,-,TRBJ2-3,TGCAGCGTTCGTCTAGCGGGAAGGGCAGATACGCAGTATTTT,CSVRLAGRADTQYF
14,TRBV27,-,-,TRBJ1-2,TGTGCCAGCAGCCGGGGGGGATTTGACTATGGCTACACCTTC,CASSRGGFDYGYTF
14,TRBV5-8,-,-,TRBJ1-2,TGTGCCAGCAGCCCCGCCCAGGGGAACTATGGCTACACCTTC,CASSPAQGNYGYTF
16,TRBV7-8,TRBD1,-,TRBJ2-7,TGTGCCAGCAGACCAGATCGACAGGGTCGTACCTACGAGCAGTACTTC,CASRPDRQGRTYEQYF
16,TRBV15,TRBD1,-,TRBJ1-3,TGTGCCACCAGCAGAGAAGAGGGGGCTTTTGGAAACACCATATATTTT,CATSREEGAFGNTIYF
14,TRBV2,TRBD1,-,TRBJ2-1,TGTGCCAGTGGGGACAGTAGCTCCTACAATGAGCAGTTCTTC,CASGDSSSYNEQFF
15,TRBV6-1,-,once,TRBJ1-5,TGTGCCAGCAGTGAGCCCAACAGTGTCAATCAGCCCCAGCATTTT,CASSEPNSVNQPQHF
16,TRBV4-1,TRBD2,-,TRBJ2-1,TGCGCCAGCAGCCAATTCCCCCTCACTAGCGGCAATGAGCAGTTCTTC,CASSQFPLTSGNEQFF
18,TRBV7-2,-,-,TRBJ2-1,TGTGCCAGCAGCTTAGGGGGGACTGTGTGGGGATTATACAATGAGCAGTTCTTC,CASSLGGTVWGLYNEQFF
14,TRBV5-1,TRBD1,-,TRBJ1-6,TGCGCCAGCAGGCCAGGGGGCGGTAATTCACCCCTCCACTTT,CASRPGGGNSPLHF
11,TRBV19,-,-,TRBJ1-2,TGTGCCAGTAGTACCCACGGTGGCTACACCTTC,CASSTHGGYTF
14,TRBV28,TRBD1,-,TRBJ2-3,TGTGCCAGCAGTTTAGGACAGGGACTAGATACGCAGTATTTT,CASSLGQGLDTQYF
14,TRBV9,-,-,TRBJ2-3,TGTGCCAGCAGCGTAGCGGGGACTTCGGATACGCAGTATTTT,CASSVAGTSDTQYF
13,TRBV7-3,-,-,TRBJ1-1,TGCGCCAGCAGCGTAAAACTGTATGCTGAAGCTTTCTTT,CASSVKLYAEAFF
14,TRBV5-6,-,few,TRBJ1-1,TGTGCCAGCAACTATGCCCGCATGAACACTGAAGCTTTCTTT,CASNYARMNTEAFF
13,TRBV11-2,-,-,TRBJ2-7,TGTGCCAGCAGCCGGACAGATACCTACGAGCAGTACTTC,CASSRTDTYEQYF